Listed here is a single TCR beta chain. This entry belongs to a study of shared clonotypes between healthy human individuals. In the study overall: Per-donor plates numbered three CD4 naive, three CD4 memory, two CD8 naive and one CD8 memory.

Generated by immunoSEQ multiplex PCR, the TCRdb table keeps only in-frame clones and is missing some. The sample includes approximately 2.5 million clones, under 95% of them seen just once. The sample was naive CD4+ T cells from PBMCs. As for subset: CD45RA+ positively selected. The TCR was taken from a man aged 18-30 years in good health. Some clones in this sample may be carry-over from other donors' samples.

CDR3 amino acids: CASSEEYYGTGFGNEKLFF. Written as DNA, the CDR3 is TGTGCCAGCAGTGAAGAATACTACGGGACAGGTTTCGGTAATGAAAAACTGTTTTTT. This chain connects TRBV6-1 to TRBJ1-4; the match to TRBD1 covers 8 bases. CDR1 MNHNS and CDR2 SASEGT come from the germline V gene. Germline trimming cut 1 base from V and 4 bases from J; bases unmatched to any gene: 14. CDR3 length: 19 residues.